This TCR beta chain was sequenced during a study of T cell changes during pregnancy in multiple sclerosis. The CDR3 totals 16 residues. The V end was cut by 5 bases, the J end by 3 bases, with 19 bases between. Germline CDR1 and CDR2: SEHNR and FQNEAQ (reference sequence). Assay: immunoSEQ multiplex PCR; the TCRdb copy retains only in-frame clones and omits some. The sample lists about 59,000 clones, more than 85% occurring once. The TCR was taken from a female donor with multiple sclerosis, enrolled in a pregnancy study. J is TRBJ2-5 and V is TRBV7-9; no reliable D call. The specimen was CD8+ T cells from peripheral blood mononuclear cells, collected in the third trimester of pregnancy. The CDR3 sequence is CASSPPNPGQKETQYF. CDR3 bases: TGTGCCAGCAGCCCCCCAAACCCGGGTCAAAAAGAGACCCAGTACTTC. The variable domain in full, completed from reference TRBV7-9 and TRBJ2-5, reads DTGVSQNPRHKITKRGQNVTFRCDPISEHNRLYWYRQTLGQGPEFLTYFQNEAQLEKSRLLSDRFSAERPKGSFSTLEIQRTEQGDSAMYLCASSPPNPGQKETQYFGPGTRLLVL.